This T cell receptor beta chain was identified in a study of a mutant IDH1 vaccine in newly diagnosed glioma. Concerning this clone: The antigen is unknown.

V was pared by 6 bases and J by 4 bases, with 7 bases of the junction left unmatched. The CDR3 is made up of 14 amino acids. Germline V CDR1 and CDR2: SNHLY, FYNNEI. Stated time point: week 5, during vaccination. In every dose of vaccine, 300 ug of mutant IDH1 20-mer peptide was given alongside topical imiquimod. Assay used: immunoSEQ multiplex PCR; TCRdb lists only in-frame clones, some missing. The profile shows 45,000 to 70,000 clones, about 80% of them singletons. The origin of this receptor is a man younger than 40 with glioma. V usage is TRBV2 and J usage is TRBJ1-1, with 8 nucleotides matching TRBD1. The sequencing here drew on PBMCs, taken from a glioma patient whose treatment included an IDH1 peptide vaccine. The CDR3 here is CASSLQGGSTEAFF. CDR3 nucleotide sequence: TGTGCCAGCAGCCTACAGGGGGGGAGCACTGAAGCTTTCTTT. Complete variable domain (other parts from reference TRBV2 and TRBJ1-1): EPEVTQTPSHQVTQMGQEVILRCVPISNHLYFYWYRQILGQKVEFLVSFYNNEISEKSEIFDDQFSVERPDGSNFTLKIRSTKLEDSAMYFCASSLQGGSTEAFFGQGTRLTVV.